Following are 30 T cell receptor beta chains from one sample sequenced in a study of T cell responses to AZD1222 COVID-19 vaccine. Clones were sequenced by immunoSEQ multiplex PCR, and TCRdb holds only the in-frame ones, with some missing. The table has around 140,000 clones, over 90% seen once. The sequenced sample was peripheral blood, obtained on day 0 of AZD1222 vaccination. The receptors here all came from an adult in good health.

This sequence joins TRBV19 and TRBJ2-7; either TRBD1 or TRBD2 may supply D (6 bases each). This CDR3 is 14 amino acids long. Trimming removed 3 bases from V and 2 bases from J, with 11 bases in between. Germline V CDR1 and CDR2: LNHDA, SQIVND (reference sequence). The CDR3 sequence: CASSILGGPYEQYF. As DNA, the CDR3 is TGTGCCAGTAGTATTCTGGGGGGCCCCTACGAGCAGTACTTC.

The chain carries TRBV15 and TRBJ1-6; D gene uncertain. This CDR3 contains 14 residues. Trimming removed 1 base from V and 8 bases from J, with 9 bases in between. Germline loops: CDR1 LNHNV, CDR2 YYDKDF (reference sequence). CDR3 bases: TGTGCCACCAGCAGAGGAGGTTGGGATTCACCCCTCCACTTT. This encodes CATSRGGWDSPLHF.

V is TRBV5-5 and J is TRBJ2-3; 12 bases agree with TRBD2. V dropped 4 bases and J dropped 5; count of bases not matched to a gene: 8. The CDR3 is 16 amino acids. CDR1 and CDR2 from the germline V gene are SGHKS and YYEKEE (reference sequence). The CDR3 loop reads CASSLGWTSGEDTQYF. The CDR3 coding sequence is TGTGCCAGCAGCCTGGGTTGGACTAGCGGGGAAGATACGCAGTATTTT.

The rearrangement links TRBV5-4 to TRBJ1-2; D might be TRBD1 (5 bases). The CDR3 has 14 residues. Germline V gene data show CDR1 as SGHNT and CDR2 as YYREEE (reference sequence). The ends were cut back, 0 bases at V and 3 bases at J, with 9 bases in the middle. The CDR3 here is CASSLVGAHYGYTF. The CDR3 region has the DNA TGTGCCAGCAGCTTGGTAGGGGCTCACTATGGCTACACCTTC.

The V gene is TRBV27, the J gene TRBJ1-5, with a tentative D call TRBD1 (6 bases). V lost 6 bases and J 0 bases, leaving 12 bases between the germline ends. Germline-derived CDR1 and CDR2 are MNHEY and SMNVEV (reference sequence). This CDR3 region has 15 residues. In nucleotides, the CDR3 is TGTGCCAGCAGGCCGACAGGAAATAGCAATCAGCCCCAGCATTTT. Translation gives CASRPTGNSNQPQHF.

This clone was seen once. V gene TRBV6-2 or TRBV6-3 combines with J gene TRBJ2-2, with 9 bases fitting TRBD1. V dropped 3 bases and J dropped 8; count of bases not matched to a gene: 7. CDR3 length equals 15 residues. Germline values: CDR1 MNHEY, CDR2 SVGEGT. The CDR3 loop reads CASSYWDRAAGELFF. In DNA form, the CDR3 reads TGTGCCAGCAGTTATTGGGACAGGGCGGCGGGGGAGCTGTTTTTT.

The chain employs TRBV5-1 and TRBJ1-1, with D unresolved. Germline V lookup: CDR1 SGHRS, CDR2 YFSETQ. The CDR3 is made up of 14 amino acids. V was cut by 4 bases and J by 3 bases, with 13 bases left in between. Here the CDR3 reads CASSLKIPDTEAFF. As DNA, the CDR3 is TGCGCCAGCAGCCTCAAAATCCCGGACACTGAAGCTTTCTTT.

The chain employs TRBV9 and TRBJ2-2, with unresolved D. The CDR3 loop spans 17 amino acids. V was shortened by 0 bases and J by 1 base, with 13 bases between the two germline ends. Germline V gene sequence: CDR1 SGDLS, CDR2 YYNGEE. CDR3 loop: CASSVEPRAKNTGELFF. The CDR3 region has the DNA TGTGCCAGCAGCGTAGAACCCAGAGCCAAGAACACCGGGGAGCTGTTTTTT.

This sequence joins TRBV10-3 and TRBJ1-5; D not certain. The V gene lost 8 bases and the J gene lost 1 base, with 15 bases spanning the gap. The germline V gene encodes CDR1 ENHRY and CDR2 SYGVKD. This CDR3 has 15 amino acids. The CDR3 sequence is CAIQAGGGSNQPQHF. CDR3 DNA: TGTGCCATCCAGGCGGGAGGTGGGAGCAATCAGCCCCAGCATTTT.

CDR3 sequence reads: CASSWTGQDEQYF. As DNA, the CDR3 is TGTGCCAGTTCCTGGACAGGGCAGGACGAGCAGTACTTC. The gene calls are TRBV19 and TRBJ2-7; 8 nucleotides align to TRBD1. CDR1 is LNHDA, CDR2 SQIVND, per germline (reference sequence). The CDR3 totals 13 residues. The J segment lost 5 bases and the V segment lost 8 bases, leaving 8 bases of the junction unmatched.

This chain joins TRBV18 and TRBJ2-7, with D tentatively TRBD2 (6 bases). V was pared by 3 bases and J by 6 bases, with 9 bases between. Germline CDR1 KGHSH, CDR2 LQKENI. This CDR3 is built from 12 residues. Here the CDR3 DNA reads TGTGCCAGCTCACCGGAGGGGCTCGAGCAGTACTTC. Translated, it gives CASSPEGLEQYF.

This rearrangement joins TRBV10-3 to TRBJ1-5; D unresolved. V was shortened by 0 bases and J by 3 bases, with 9 bases between the two germline ends. CDR1 is ENHRY, CDR2 SYGVKD, per germline. This CDR3 has 15 residues. The CDR3 DNA reads as TGTGCCATCAGTGAGTCCCGACGAGACAATCAGCCCCAGCATTTT. Translated: CAISESRRDNQPQHF.

The CDR3 sequence is CASSLFREQYF. CDR3 nucleotide sequence: TGTGCCAGCAGTTTATTTCGGGAGCAGTACTTC. This chain joins TRBV28 and TRBJ2-7; D is uncertain. CDR3 size: 11 residues. The V gene's germline CDR1 is MDHEN and CDR2 SYDVKM. V was pared by 1 base and J by 7 bases, with 5 bases between.

This sequence joins TRBV18 and TRBJ2-1; D possibly corresponds to TRBD1 (6 bases). V lost 4 bases to trimming and J lost 2 bases, with 12 bases between them. CDR3 size: 15 residues. In germline, CDR1 is KGHSH, CDR2 LQKENI. Here the CDR3 reads CASSRSGHPYNEQFF. CDR3 DNA: TGTGCCAGCTCACGATCGGGACACCCCTACAATGAGCAGTTCTTC.

This clone showed up just once. The gene calls are TRBV3-1 (or the pseudogene TRBV3-2) and TRBJ2-1; 11 bases line up with TRBD2. The CDR3 covers 16 residues. The V gene's germline CDR1 is LGHDT and CDR2 YNNKEL (reference sequence). The trim removed 5 bases at V and 3 bases at J, leaving 6 bases unmatched. This CDR3 is CASSVRLAGRYNEQFF. Here the CDR3 DNA reads TGTGCCAGCAGCGTACGACTAGCGGGACGCTACAATGAGCAGTTCTTC.

The chain combines TRBV6-5 with TRBJ2-3; 10 nucleotides line up with TRBD2. CDR3 length: 13 residues. In germline, CDR1 is MNHEY, CDR2 SVGAGI. The junction had 2 bases not matched to a gene; V was cut back by 9 bases and J by 2 bases. The CDR3 is CASSGGNTDTQYF. CDR3 DNA sequence: TGTGCCAGTAGCGGGGGGAACACAGATACGCAGTATTTT.

The rearrangement joins TRBV6-5 to TRBJ1-1; tentatively, D is TRBD1 (5 bases). V was trimmed by 2 bases and J by 7 bases, leaving 11 bases between them. The CDR3 runs 13 residues. The germline V gene has CDR1 MNHEY and CDR2 SVGAGI. CDR3 DNA sequence: TGTGCCAGCAGTTACGACGGGACCTTTGAAGCTTTCTTT. It yields the protein CASSYDGTFEAFF.

The CDR3 sequence: CASSRQGDQPQHF. CDR3 in DNA: TGTGCCAGCAGCCGACAGGGTGATCAGCCCCAGCATTTT. V gene TRBV5-6 combines with J gene TRBJ1-5; the match to TRBD1 covers 7 bases. Germline CDR1 and CDR2: SGHDT and YYEEEE. The CDR3 spans 13 residues. V lost 4 bases and J lost 5; bases outside the gene matches: 3.

The J gene is TRBJ1-1, the V gene TRBV7-9; weak D call: TRBD1 (6 bases). V gave up 5 bases and J gave up 1 base, with 14 bases separating them. Per the germline V gene, CDR1 is SEHNR and CDR2 is FQNEAQ (reference sequence). The CDR3 is made up of 15 amino acids. As DNA, the CDR3 is TGTGCCAGCAGCAACTGGACAGACCCGAACACTGAAGCTTTCTTT. This gives the protein CASSNWTDPNTEAFF.

The CDR3, as DNA: TGTGCCAGCAGCTTGAACAGAGATCAGCCCCAGCATTTT. Translating it yields CASSLNRDQPQHF. This chain joins TRBV11-2 and TRBJ1-5; D gene ambiguous. This CDR3 comprises 13 residues. Germline V lookup: CDR1 SGHAT, CDR2 FQNNGV. Trimming pared 3 bases from V and 5 bases from J, leaving 8 bases between.

In its sample, this clone was seen once. The chain is built from TRBV3-1 (or the pseudogene TRBV3-2) and TRBJ1-3, with D unclear. Germline values: CDR1 LGHDT, CDR2 YNNKEL (reference sequence). The CDR3 is 16 residues long. Trimming pared 2 bases from V and 4 bases from J, leaving 15 bases between. CDR3 DNA sequence: TGTGCCAGCAGCCAAAGGAAGGGTACGGTCGGAAACACCATATATTTT. Residues: CASSQRKGTVGNTIYF.

The chain joins TRBV7-9 to TRBJ1-4, with D tentatively TRBD1 (6 bases). The CDR3 runs to 14 residues. Trimming removed 5 bases from V and 6 bases from J, with 13 bases in between. CDR1 is SEHNR, CDR2 FQNEAQ, per germline (reference sequence). In DNA, the CDR3 is TGTGCCAGCAGCCCGGACAGATTCTATGAAAAACTGTTTTTT. Translation gives CASSPDRFYEKLFF.

CDR3 sequence: CAWSVLVPGRYENTEAFF. DNA for the CDR3: TGTGCCTGGAGTGTCCTAGTCCCTGGCAGATACGAGAACACTGAAGCTTTCTTT. V and J are TRBV30 and TRBJ1-1; no reliable D call. Trimming shortened V by 0 bases and J by 1 base, and 21 bases separated the two germline ends. CDR3 length: 18 amino acids. Germline loops: CDR1 GTSNPN, CDR2 SVGIG (reference sequence).

This clone was detected only a few times. The chain combines TRBV28 with TRBJ1-3; 8 positions agree with TRBD1. CDR1 and CDR2 (germline): MDHEN, SYDVKM. The CDR3 is 16 residues long. J lost 3 bases, V lost 4 bases, and 8 bases had no gene match. CDR3 sequence reads: CASSSPTGVIGNTIYF. The CDR3 DNA reads TGTGCCAGCAGTTCCCCGACAGGGGTCATTGGAAACACCATATATTTT.

The gene calls are TRBV9 and TRBJ2-7, with 7 bases fitting TRBD2. CDR3 length equals 15 residues. Germline V gives CDR1 SGDLS, CDR2 YYNGEE. V gave up 3 bases and J gave up 1 base; unmatched junction bases: 7. The CDR3 DNA reads as TGTGCCAGCAGCGCCGGAAGCGGGATTTCCTACGAGCAGTACTTC. Encoded protein: CASSAGSGISYEQYF.

This clone has a single count. The V gene is TRBV29-1, the J gene TRBJ2-5; no clear D. Germline CDR1 reads SQVTM; CDR2 reads ANQGSEA. Trimming left V 0 bases short and J 5 bases short, with 25 bases between. The CDR3 extends over 18 amino acids. The CDR3 reads CSVEDTAQVSAFTETQYF. The DNA for the CDR3 is TGCAGCGTTGAAGATACGGCCCAGGTTTCAGCGTTTACGGAGACCCAGTACTTC.

The chain is built from TRBV6-5 and TRBJ2-7, with 9 bases lining up with TRBD2. The CDR3 is 15 residues long. Germline V gene lookup returns CDR1 MNHEY and CDR2 SVGAGI. V lost 7 bases and J lost 5; bases outside the gene matches: 12. The CDR3: CASTRAGGPGNEQYF. Written as DNA, the CDR3 is TGTGCCAGCACTCGGGCGGGAGGGCCAGGAAACGAGCAGTACTTC.

The chain links TRBV7-9 to TRBJ2-1, with no clear D. This CDR3 region has 15 residues. In germline, CDR1 is SEHNR, CDR2 FQNEAQ (reference sequence). Trimming shortened V by 6 bases and J by 4 bases, and 16 bases separated the two germline ends. In DNA, the CDR3 is TGTGCCAGCAGTGAAAGCAATACGATTTACAATGAGCAGTTCTTC. It yields the protein CASSESNTIYNEQFF.

The gene calls are TRBV30 and TRBJ1-2; D gene uncertain. Germline-derived CDR1 and CDR2 are GTSNPN and SVGIG (reference sequence). Trimming stripped 1 base from V and 8 bases from J, with 8 bases between. This CDR3 comprises 11 residues. The chain's CDR3 is CAWSEGDGYTF. In DNA form, the CDR3 reads TGTGCCTGGAGTGAGGGCGACGGCTACACCTTC.

This chain joins TRBV28 and TRBJ1-3, with D perhaps TRBD1 (5 bases). The CDR3 is 14 residues long. The V end was cut by 4 bases, the J end by 2 bases, with 9 bases between. Germline V gene data show CDR1 as MDHEN and CDR2 as SYDVKM. CDR3 region: CASSSQGAGNTIYF. The CDR3 DNA sequence: TGTGCCAGCAGTTCCCAGGGCGCTGGAAACACCATATATTTT.